This TCR beta chain was observed in a study of T cells in Graves' hyperthyroidism and ophthalmopathy. Used for diagnoses were clinical symptoms, serum thyroxine and TRAb, thyroid ultrasound and orbital computed tomography. V lost 6 bases and J 4 bases, leaving 9 bases between the germline ends. CDR1 and CDR2 from the germline V gene are WSHSY and SAAADI. The CDR3 has 13 residues. Amplified regions were TCR beta CDR3 sequences from RNA transcripts. The TCR CDR3 first-round RT-PCR relied on the HTBI primer set. TCRdb analysed the multiplex PCR reads with MiXCR anew, one entry per CDR3 protein. The table includes under 700,000 distinct CDR3 sequences, 40% to 55% detected once.

Source material: peripheral blood or thyroid tissue (not recorded which). This rearrangement joins TRBV10-2 to TRBJ2-2; tentative D call: TRBD1 (6 bases). The source is a woman under 30 with Graves' hyperthyroidism. CDR3: CASSQTGTGELFF. CDR3 nucleotide sequence: TGCGCCAGCAGCCAGACAGGCACCGGGGAGCTGTTTTTT.